The rows below give T cell receptor beta chains drawn from one sample of a study of CD8 T cells in ankylosing spondylitis. From the 5' RACE reads, TCRdb called clonotypes with MiXCR, one entry per CDR3 protein. The table records about 190,000 distinct CDR3 sequences, approximately 13% of them present only once. Sequencing input: blood, either unsorted or a sorted T cell fraction (not recorded which). The source of these receptors is a female donor with ankylosing spondylitis or in good health (not recorded which). Both conserved end residues are part of each CDR3. The order of the fields is J gene, V gene, clone size, D gene, CDR3 DNA, CDR3 protein. A D gene is named only where the DNA matches it firmly. Clone size is not always given. Where it is, it says once, few, many or a class for expanded clones.

J gene: TRBJ2-1; V gene: TRBV5-1; clone size: .; D gene: TRBD1; CDR3 DNA: TGCGCCAGCAGCTTTTTAAACAGGGGATCCTACAATGAGAAGTTCTTC; CDR3 protein: CASSFLNRGSYNEKFF
J gene: TRBJ1-2; V gene: TRBV5-1; clone size: many; D gene: .; CDR3 DNA: TGCGCCAGCAGCGAGGCGGATGAGGGCTACACCTTC; CDR3 protein: CASSEADEGYTF
J gene: TRBJ1-5; V gene: TRBV3-1; clone size: many; D gene: .; CDR3 DNA: TGTGCCAGCAGCCAAGTGGTGGGGGGTAAGGGCAATCAGCCCCAGCATTTT; CDR3 protein: CASSQVVGGKGNQPQHF
J gene: TRBJ2-7; V gene: TRBV7-2; clone size: .; D gene: .; CDR3 DNA: TGTGCCAGCAGCTTAGCGGGAACAGGCTACGAGCAGTACTTC; CDR3 protein: CASSLAGTGYEQYF
J gene: TRBJ2-5; V gene: TRBV2; clone size: .; D gene: .; CDR3 DNA: TGTGCCAGCAGCCTAATGACAGACCAAGAGGCCCAGTACTTC; CDR3 protein: CASSLMTDQEAQYF
J gene: TRBJ1-1; V gene: TRBV28; clone size: many; D gene: .; CDR3 DNA: TGTGCCAGCCCTGGGGGGACTGAAGCTTTCTTT; CDR3 protein: CASPGGTEAFF
J gene: TRBJ1-1; V gene: TRBV9; clone size: many; D gene: .; CDR3 DNA: TGTGCCAGCAGCTCCGGGACACCAGAGAACACTGAAGCTTTCTTT; CDR3 protein: CASSSGTPENTEAFF
J gene: TRBJ1-2; V gene: TRBV12-3/TRBV12-4; clone size: many; D gene: .; CDR3 DNA: TGTGCCAGCAGTTTCTCTTTCCCAGAAGGGGGCTACACCTTC; CDR3 protein: CASSFSFPEGGYTF
J gene: TRBJ2-5; V gene: TRBV7-3; clone size: .; D gene: .; CDR3 DNA: TGTGCCAGCAGCCCCGAGCGGCAAGAGACCCAGTACTTC; CDR3 protein: CASSPERQETQYF
J gene: TRBJ2-7; V gene: TRBV11-2; clone size: many; D gene: .; CDR3 DNA: TGTGCCAGCAGCCCCTATCAAATTGGCGAGCAGTACTTC; CDR3 protein: CASSPYQIGEQYF
J gene: TRBJ1-1; V gene: TRBV12-3/TRBV12-4; clone size: many; D gene: .; CDR3 DNA: TGTGCCAGCAGCCCTGGGCTCTCCACTGAAGCTTTCTTT; CDR3 protein: CASSPGLSTEAFF
J gene: TRBJ2-1; V gene: TRBV7-9; clone size: .; D gene: .; CDR3 DNA: TGTGCCAGCAGCCCACCGCCCAGGAGGGCAACCTACAATGAGCAGTTCTTC; CDR3 protein: CASSPPPRRATYNEQFF
J gene: TRBJ2-3; V gene: TRBV11-2; clone size: few; D gene: .; CDR3 DNA: TGTGCCAGCAGCTTCGGGGGCGGGAACACGCAGTATTTT; CDR3 protein: CASSFGGGNTQYF
J gene: TRBJ2-3; V gene: TRBV24-1; clone size: many; D gene: .; CDR3 DNA: TGTGCCACCAGTGAGGACAACACAGATACGCAGTATTTT; CDR3 protein: CATSEDNTDTQYF
J gene: TRBJ2-1; V gene: TRBV12-3/TRBV12-4; clone size: many; D gene: TRBD1; CDR3 DNA: TGTGCCAGCGGGACAGACTCCTACAATGAGCAGTTCTTC; CDR3 protein: CASGTDSYNEQFF
J gene: TRBJ2-3; V gene: TRBV7-2; clone size: .; D gene: .; CDR3 DNA: TGTGCCAGCAGCGGCTACACAGATACGCAGTATTTT; CDR3 protein: CASSGYTDTQYF
J gene: TRBJ2-5; V gene: TRBV5-1; clone size: many; D gene: TRBD2; CDR3 DNA: TGCGCCAGCAGCCCCGGGACTAGCGGGGGGTCCCAGTACTTC; CDR3 protein: CASSPGTSGGSQYF
J gene: TRBJ1-3; V gene: TRBV5-1; clone size: many; D gene: .; CDR3 DNA: TGCGCCAGCAGCTTGGTCCCAGAGTCGGGAAACACCATATATTTT; CDR3 protein: CASSLVPESGNTIYF
J gene: TRBJ2-7; V gene: TRBV7-2; clone size: many; D gene: TRBD1; CDR3 DNA: TGTGCCAGCACCTCGACAGGGTACGAGCAGTACTTC; CDR3 protein: CASTSTGYEQYF
J gene: TRBJ2-3; V gene: TRBV5-1; clone size: few; D gene: .; CDR3 DNA: TGCGCCAGCAGCTTCGGCCATGGGGCATCGGATACGCAGTATTTT; CDR3 protein: CASSFGHGASDTQYF
J gene: TRBJ1-1; V gene: TRBV28; clone size: many; D gene: .; CDR3 DNA: TGTGCCAGCAGTTGGCGGGGCACTTTTAAGAACACTGAAGCTTTCTTT; CDR3 protein: CASSWRGTFKNTEAFF
J gene: TRBJ1-1; V gene: TRBV11-3; clone size: many; D gene: .; CDR3 DNA: TGTGCCAGCACTCTAACGAGGGTGAACACTGAAGCTTTCTTT; CDR3 protein: CASTLTRVNTEAFF
J gene: TRBJ1-2; V gene: TRBV6-2/TRBV6-3; clone size: many; D gene: .; CDR3 DNA: TGTGCCAGCTCTGACAGCGCCATTGGCTACACCTTC; CDR3 protein: CASSDSAIGYTF
J gene: TRBJ2-2; V gene: TRBV6-2/TRBV6-3; clone size: .; D gene: .; CDR3 DNA: TGTGCCAGCAGTCGGAGGGCCAAAGACACCGGGGAGCTGTTTTTT; CDR3 protein: CASSRRAKDTGELFF
J gene: TRBJ2-1; V gene: TRBV7-8; clone size: few; D gene: .; CDR3 DNA: TGTGCCAGCAGCCGTTCATTAACTAGCTCCAATGAGCAGTTCTTC; CDR3 protein: CASSRSLTSSNEQFF
J gene: TRBJ2-5; V gene: TRBV5-1; clone size: .; D gene: .; CDR3 DNA: TGCGCCAGCAGCTTCGGGGGTCCAGAGACCCAGTACTTC; CDR3 protein: CASSFGGPETQYF
J gene: TRBJ1-4; V gene: TRBV2; clone size: few; D gene: .; CDR3 DNA: TGTGCCAGCAGAGGTGCGGGAGGGTCCCCTAATGAAAAACTGTTTTTT; CDR3 protein: CASRGAGGSPNEKLFF
J gene: TRBJ2-7; V gene: TRBV4-2; clone size: many; D gene: .; CDR3 DNA: TGTGCCAGCAGCCAAGATCCCAGCGAGACCTACGAGCAGTACTTC; CDR3 protein: CASSQDPSETYEQYF
J gene: TRBJ2-2; V gene: TRBV4-2; clone size: .; D gene: TRBD2; CDR3 DNA: TGTGCCAGCAGCCCCAAAGGAGCGGGAGTGAAGAACACCGGGGAGCTGTTTTTT; CDR3 protein: CASSPKGAGVKNTGELFF
J gene: TRBJ1-6; V gene: TRBV7-2; clone size: many; D gene: .; CDR3 DNA: TGTGCCAGCAGCTTAGATGCTGGGTATAATTCACCCCTCCACTTT; CDR3 protein: CASSLDAGYNSPLHF